Listed below are T cell receptor beta chains from one sample, sequenced in a study of CD8+CD57+ T cells in acquired aplastic anemia. TCRdb re-called the reads with MiXCR, one entry per CDR3 protein. The table includes 100,000 to 130,000 distinct CDR3 sequences, under 60% detected once. The source material was sorted CD4+, CD8+, or CD8+CD57+ T cells (not recorded which) from PBMCs. These receptors were taken from a human donor in good health, serving as a control. Each CDR3 is given with its conserved first and last residue. The order of the fields is clone size, J gene, V gene, D gene, CDR3 protein, CDR3 DNA. A D gene is named only where the DNA matches it firmly. Clone size is stated in some rows and not others, as once, few, many or a class when expanded.

abundance: NA
j_gene: TRBJ1-2
v_gene: TRBV10-3
d_gene: NA
CDR3aa: CAISESMLGRGYTF
CDR3nt: TGTGCCATCAGTGAGTCAATGTTAGGCCGTGGCTACACCTTC

abundance: NA
j_gene: TRBJ2-7
v_gene: TRBV12-3/TRBV12-4
d_gene: TRBD1
CDR3aa: CASSFSGTGGNEQYF
CDR3nt: TGTGCCAGCAGTTTTTCCGGGACAGGGGGGAACGAGCAGTACTTC

abundance: many
j_gene: TRBJ2-7
v_gene: TRBV11-2
d_gene: NA
CDR3aa: CASSLFRTESAYEQYF
CDR3nt: TGTGCCAGCAGCTTATTCCGGACGGAGTCCGCCTACGAGCAGTACTTC

abundance: NA
j_gene: TRBJ2-6
v_gene: TRBV12-3/TRBV12-4
d_gene: NA
CDR3aa: CASSLSGWLRSGANVLTF
CDR3nt: TGTGCCAGCAGTTTGTCAGGGTGGTTAAGGTCTGGGGCCAACGTCCTGACTTTC

abundance: NA
j_gene: TRBJ1-1
v_gene: TRBV25-1
d_gene: NA
CDR3aa: CASSGRQHEAFF
CDR3nt: TGTGCCAGCAGTGGCAGGCAGCATGAAGCTTTCTTT

abundance: NA
j_gene: TRBJ2-7
v_gene: TRBV19
d_gene: TRBD2
CDR3aa: CASSRGTSGSYEQYF
CDR3nt: TGTGCCAGTAGCCGAGGGACTAGCGGTTCCTACGAGCAGTACTTC

abundance: many
j_gene: TRBJ1-5
v_gene: TRBV20-1
d_gene: NA
CDR3aa: CSAREGAGQPQHF
CDR3nt: TGCAGTGCTAGAGAGGGGGCTGGACAGCCCCAGCATTTT

abundance: few
j_gene: TRBJ2-6
v_gene: TRBV10-3
d_gene: TRBD1
CDR3aa: CAISPTGVTGANVLTF
CDR3nt: TGTGCCATCAGCCCGACAGGGGTAACCGGGGCCAACGTCCTGACTTTC

abundance: few
j_gene: TRBJ2-7
v_gene: TRBV7-9
d_gene: TRBD2
CDR3aa: CASSPSAGAVEQYF
CDR3nt: TGTGCCAGCAGCCCATCAGCGGGAGCGGTTGAGCAGTACTTC

abundance: many
j_gene: TRBJ1-1
v_gene: TRBV12-3/TRBV12-4
d_gene: TRBD1
CDR3aa: CASKEGANTEAFF
CDR3nt: TGTGCCAGCAAGGAGGGGGCGAACACTGAAGCTTTCTTT

abundance: NA
j_gene: TRBJ2-7
v_gene: TRBV15
d_gene: NA
CDR3aa: CATSRGRPGGQYF
CDR3nt: TGTGCCACCAGCAGAGGCCGACCTGGGGGGCAGTATTTC

abundance: few
j_gene: TRBJ1-2
v_gene: TRBV2
d_gene: NA
CDR3aa: CASSEGSGLESFNYGYTF
CDR3nt: TGTGCCAGCAGCGAAGGGTCGGGACTGGAGTCTTTCAACTATGGCTACACCTTC

abundance: NA
j_gene: TRBJ1-6
v_gene: TRBV3-1
d_gene: TRBD1
CDR3aa: CASSLGTGALQPLHF
CDR3nt: TGTGCCAGCAGCCTAGGCACAGGGGCCCTACAACCCCTCCACTTT

abundance: few
j_gene: TRBJ2-6
v_gene: TRBV25-1
d_gene: TRBD2
CDR3aa: CASSEGASGGPVGANVLTF
CDR3nt: TGTGCCAGCAGTGAAGGGGCTAGCGGGGGGCCGGTTGGGGCCAACGTCCTGACTTTC

abundance: many
j_gene: TRBJ2-1
v_gene: TRBV20-1
d_gene: NA
CDR3aa: CSAGADEQFF
CDR3nt: TGCAGTGCGGGGGCCGATGAGCAGTTCTTC

abundance: NA
j_gene: TRBJ2-7
v_gene: TRBV9
d_gene: NA
CDR3aa: CASRVGGLRSEQYF
CDR3nt: TGTGCCAGCAGAGTAGGGGGGTTGCGCTCCGAGCAGTACTTC

abundance: NA
j_gene: TRBJ2-7
v_gene: TRBV20-1
d_gene: NA
CDR3aa: CSAQTLSYEQYF
CDR3nt: TGCAGTGCTCAGACGCTCTCCTACGAGCAGTACTTC